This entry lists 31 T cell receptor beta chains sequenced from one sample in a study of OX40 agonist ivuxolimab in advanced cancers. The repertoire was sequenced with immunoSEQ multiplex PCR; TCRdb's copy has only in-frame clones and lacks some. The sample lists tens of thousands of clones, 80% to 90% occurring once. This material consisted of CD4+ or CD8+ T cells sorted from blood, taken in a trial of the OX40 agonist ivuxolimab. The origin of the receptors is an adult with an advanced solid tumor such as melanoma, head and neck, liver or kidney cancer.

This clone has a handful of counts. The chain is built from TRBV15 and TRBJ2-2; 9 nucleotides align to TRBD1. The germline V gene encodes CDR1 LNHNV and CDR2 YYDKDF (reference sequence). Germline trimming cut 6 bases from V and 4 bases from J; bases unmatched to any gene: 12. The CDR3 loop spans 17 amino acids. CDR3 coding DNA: TGTGCCACCAGTCCCGGACAGGGGACGACTTTCACCGGGGAGCTGTTTTTT. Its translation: CATSPGQGTTFTGELFF.

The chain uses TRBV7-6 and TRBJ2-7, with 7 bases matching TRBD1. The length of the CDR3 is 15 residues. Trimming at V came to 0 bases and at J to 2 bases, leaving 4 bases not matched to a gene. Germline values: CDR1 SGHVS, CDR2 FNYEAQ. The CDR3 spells CASSLAATGTYEQYF. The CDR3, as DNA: TGTGCCAGCAGCTTAGCGGCGACAGGGACCTACGAGCAGTACTTC.

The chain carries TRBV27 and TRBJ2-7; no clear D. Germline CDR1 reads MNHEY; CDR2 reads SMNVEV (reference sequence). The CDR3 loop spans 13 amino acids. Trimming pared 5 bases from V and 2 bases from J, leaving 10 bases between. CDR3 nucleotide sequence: TGTGCCAGCAGTCTGGTCCCAACCTACGAGCAGTACTTC. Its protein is CASSLVPTYEQYF.

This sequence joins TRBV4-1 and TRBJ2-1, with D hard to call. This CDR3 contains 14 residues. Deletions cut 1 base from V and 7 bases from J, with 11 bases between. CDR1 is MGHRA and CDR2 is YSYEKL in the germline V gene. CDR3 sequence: CASSQASGTNEQFF. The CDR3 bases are TGCGCCAGCAGCCAAGCCTCTGGAACGAATGAGCAGTTCTTC.

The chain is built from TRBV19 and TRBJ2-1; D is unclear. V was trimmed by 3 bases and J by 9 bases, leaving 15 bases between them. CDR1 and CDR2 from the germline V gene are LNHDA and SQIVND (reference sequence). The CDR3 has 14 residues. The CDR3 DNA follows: TGTGCCAGTAGTATTCGGTGGTTGGAGTCTGAGCAGTTCTTC. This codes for CASSIRWLESEQFF.

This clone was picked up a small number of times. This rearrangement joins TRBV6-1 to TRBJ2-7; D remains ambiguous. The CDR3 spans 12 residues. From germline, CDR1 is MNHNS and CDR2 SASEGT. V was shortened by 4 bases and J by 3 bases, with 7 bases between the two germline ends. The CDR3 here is CASSVLSYEQYF. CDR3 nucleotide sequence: TGTGCCAGCAGTGTACTGAGCTACGAGCAGTACTTC.

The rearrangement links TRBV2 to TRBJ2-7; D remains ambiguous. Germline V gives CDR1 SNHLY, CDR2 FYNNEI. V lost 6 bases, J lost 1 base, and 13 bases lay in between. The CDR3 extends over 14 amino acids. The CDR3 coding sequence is TGTGCCAGCAGCGAAAGAGTAGGGTCCTACGAGCAGTACTTC. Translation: CASSERVGSYEQYF.

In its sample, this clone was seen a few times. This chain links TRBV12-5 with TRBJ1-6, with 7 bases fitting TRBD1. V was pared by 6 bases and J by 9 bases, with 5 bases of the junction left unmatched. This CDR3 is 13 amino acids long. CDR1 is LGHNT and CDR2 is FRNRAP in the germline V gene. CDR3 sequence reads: CASGKGAGSPLHF. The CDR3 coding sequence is TGTGCTAGTGGAAAGGGGGCCGGTTCACCCCTCCACTTT. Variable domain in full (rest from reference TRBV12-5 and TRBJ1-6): DARVTQTPRHKVTEMGQEVTMRCQPILGHNTVFWYRQTMMQGLELLAYFRNRAPLDDSGMPKDRFSAEMPDATLATLKIQPSEPRDSAVYFCASGKGAGSPLHFGNGTRLTVT.

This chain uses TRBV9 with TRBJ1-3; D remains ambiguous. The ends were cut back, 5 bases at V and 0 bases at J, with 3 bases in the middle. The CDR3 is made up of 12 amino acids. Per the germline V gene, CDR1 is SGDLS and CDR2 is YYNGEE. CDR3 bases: TGTGCCAGCAGGGGCTCTGGAAACACCATATATTTT. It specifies CASRGSGNTIYF.

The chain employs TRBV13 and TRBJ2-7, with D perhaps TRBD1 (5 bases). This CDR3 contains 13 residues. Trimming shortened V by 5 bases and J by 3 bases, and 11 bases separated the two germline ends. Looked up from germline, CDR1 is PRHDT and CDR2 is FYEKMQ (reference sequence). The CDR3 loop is CASSRATDYEQYF. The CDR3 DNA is TGTGCCAGCAGCCGAGCGACAGACTACGAGCAGTACTTC.

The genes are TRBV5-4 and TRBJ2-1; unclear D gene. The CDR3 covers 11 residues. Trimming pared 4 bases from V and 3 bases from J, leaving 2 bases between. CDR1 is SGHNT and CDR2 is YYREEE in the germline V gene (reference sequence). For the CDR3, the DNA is TGTGCCAGCAGCCTCTACAATGAGCAGTTCTTC. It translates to CASSLYNEQFF.

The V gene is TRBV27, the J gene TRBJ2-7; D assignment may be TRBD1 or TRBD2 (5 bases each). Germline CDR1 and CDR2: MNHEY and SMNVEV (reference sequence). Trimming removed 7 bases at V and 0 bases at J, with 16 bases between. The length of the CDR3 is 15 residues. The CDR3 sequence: CASTPTGATSYEQYF. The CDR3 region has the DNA TGTGCCAGCACTCCAACCGGGGCGACCTCCTACGAGCAGTACTTC.

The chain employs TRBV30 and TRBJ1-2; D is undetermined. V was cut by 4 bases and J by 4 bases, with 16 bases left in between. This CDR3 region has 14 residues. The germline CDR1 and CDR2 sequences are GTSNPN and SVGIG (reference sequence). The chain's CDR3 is CAWKGYQGSYGYTF. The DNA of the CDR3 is TGTGCCTGGAAAGGGTATCAAGGGAGCTATGGCTACACCTTC.

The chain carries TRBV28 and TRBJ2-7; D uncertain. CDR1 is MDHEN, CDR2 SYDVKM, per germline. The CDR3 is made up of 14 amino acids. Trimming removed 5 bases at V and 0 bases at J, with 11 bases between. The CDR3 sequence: CASSPPTRSYEQYF. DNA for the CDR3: TGTGCCAGCAGTCCGCCGACACGCTCCTACGAGCAGTACTTC.

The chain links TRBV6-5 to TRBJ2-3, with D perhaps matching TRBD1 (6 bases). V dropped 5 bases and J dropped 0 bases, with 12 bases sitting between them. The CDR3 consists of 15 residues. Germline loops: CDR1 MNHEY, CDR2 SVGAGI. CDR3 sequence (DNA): TGTGCCAGCAGTCATACAACAGGGAGCACAGATACGCAGTATTTT. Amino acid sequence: CASSHTTGSTDTQYF.

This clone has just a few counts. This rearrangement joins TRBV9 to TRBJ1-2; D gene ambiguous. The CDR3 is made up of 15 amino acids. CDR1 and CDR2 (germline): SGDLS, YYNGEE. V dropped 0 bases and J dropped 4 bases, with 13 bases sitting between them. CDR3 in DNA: TGTGCCAGCAGCGTAGAGAGGTCCGCGGTCTATGGCTACACCTTC. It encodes CASSVERSAVYGYTF.

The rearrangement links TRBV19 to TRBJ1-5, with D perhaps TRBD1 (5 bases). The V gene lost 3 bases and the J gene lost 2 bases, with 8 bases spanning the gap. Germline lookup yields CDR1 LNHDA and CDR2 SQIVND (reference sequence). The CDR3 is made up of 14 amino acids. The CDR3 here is CASSIMGGNQPQHF. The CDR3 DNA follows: TGTGCCAGTAGTATTATGGGGGGCAATCAGCCCCAGCATTTT. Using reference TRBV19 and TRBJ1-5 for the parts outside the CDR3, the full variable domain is DGGITQSPKYLFRKEGQNVTLSCEQNLNHDAMYWYRQDPGQGLRLIYYSQIVNDFQKGDIAEGYSVSREKKESFPLTVTSAQKNPTAFYLCASSIMGGNQPQHFGDGTRLSIL.

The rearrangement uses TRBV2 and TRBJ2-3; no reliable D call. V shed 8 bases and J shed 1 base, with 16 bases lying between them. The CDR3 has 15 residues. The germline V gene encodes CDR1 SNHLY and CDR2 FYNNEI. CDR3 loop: CASPALDAGTDTQYF. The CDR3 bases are TGTGCCAGCCCGGCCCTCGACGCTGGCACAGATACGCAGTATTTT.

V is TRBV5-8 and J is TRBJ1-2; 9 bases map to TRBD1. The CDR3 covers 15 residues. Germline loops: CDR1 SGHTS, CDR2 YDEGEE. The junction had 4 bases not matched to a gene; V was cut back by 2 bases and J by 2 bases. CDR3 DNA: TGTGCCAGCAGCTTTTCCGGGACAGGGAACTATGGCTACACCTTC. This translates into CASSFSGTGNYGYTF. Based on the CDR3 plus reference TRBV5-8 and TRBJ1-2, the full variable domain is EAGVTQSPTHLIKTRGQQATLRCSPISGHTSVYWYQQALGLGLQFLLWYDEGEERNRGNFPPRFSGRQFPNYSSELNVNALELEDSALYLCASSFSGTGNYGYTFGSGTRLTVV.

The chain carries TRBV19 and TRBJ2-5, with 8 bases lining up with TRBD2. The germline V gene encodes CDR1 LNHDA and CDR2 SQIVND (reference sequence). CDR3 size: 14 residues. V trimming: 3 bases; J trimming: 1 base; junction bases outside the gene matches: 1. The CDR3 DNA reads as TGTGCCAGTAGTATCCTAGCGGGCCAAGAGACCCAGTACTTC. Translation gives CASSILAGQETQYF.

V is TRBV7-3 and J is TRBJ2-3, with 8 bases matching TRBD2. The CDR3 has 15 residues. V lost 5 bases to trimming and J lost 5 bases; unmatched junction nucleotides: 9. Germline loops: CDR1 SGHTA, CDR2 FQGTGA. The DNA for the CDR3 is TGTGCCAGCAGCAGAACGGGGGGGCGTGTAGATACGCAGTATTTT. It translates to CASSRTGGRVDTQYF.

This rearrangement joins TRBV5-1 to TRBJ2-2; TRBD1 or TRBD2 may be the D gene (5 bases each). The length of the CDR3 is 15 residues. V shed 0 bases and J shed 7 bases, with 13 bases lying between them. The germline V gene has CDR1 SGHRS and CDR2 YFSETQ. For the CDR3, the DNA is TGCGCCAGCAGCTTGGCGGGTGAGGGGTACGGGGAGCTGTTTTTT. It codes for CASSLAGEGYGELFF.

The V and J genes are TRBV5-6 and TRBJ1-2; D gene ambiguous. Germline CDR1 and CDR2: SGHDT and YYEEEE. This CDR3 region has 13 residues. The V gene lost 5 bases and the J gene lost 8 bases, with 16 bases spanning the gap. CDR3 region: CASRPNIGGGYTF. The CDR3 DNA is TGTGCCAGCAGACCGAATATTGGAGGGGGCTACACCTTC.

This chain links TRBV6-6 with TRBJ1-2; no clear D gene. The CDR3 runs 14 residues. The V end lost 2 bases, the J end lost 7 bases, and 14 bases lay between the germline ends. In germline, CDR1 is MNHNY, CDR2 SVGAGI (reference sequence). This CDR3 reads CASSYVGTERGYTF. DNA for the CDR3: TGTGCCAGCAGTTACGTGGGCACAGAGCGTGGCTACACCTTC.

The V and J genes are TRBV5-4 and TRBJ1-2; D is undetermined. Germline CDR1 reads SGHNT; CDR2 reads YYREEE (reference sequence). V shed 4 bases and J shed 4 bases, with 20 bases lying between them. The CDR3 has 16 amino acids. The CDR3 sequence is CASSPDLDPASYGYTF. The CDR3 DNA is TGTGCCAGCAGCCCTGATCTAGACCCAGCAAGCTATGGCTACACCTTC.

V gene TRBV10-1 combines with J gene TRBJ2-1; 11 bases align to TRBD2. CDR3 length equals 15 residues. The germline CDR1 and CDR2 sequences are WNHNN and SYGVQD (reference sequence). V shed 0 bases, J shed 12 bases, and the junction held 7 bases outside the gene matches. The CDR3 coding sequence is TGCGCCAGCAGTGAGTCGAGACTAGCGGGACACGGGCAGTTCTTC. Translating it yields CASSESRLAGHGQFF.

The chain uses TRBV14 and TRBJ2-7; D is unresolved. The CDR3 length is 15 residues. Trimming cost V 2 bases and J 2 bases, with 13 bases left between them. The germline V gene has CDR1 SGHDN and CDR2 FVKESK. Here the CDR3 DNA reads TGTGCCAGCAGCCAATGGTGGAGACTGACCTACGAGCAGTACTTC. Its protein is CASSQWWRLTYEQYF.

In nucleotides, the CDR3 is TGTGCCAGCAGCCGAGGGACAGCTGGAAACACCATATATTTT. Its translation: CASSRGTAGNTIYF. V and J are TRBV13 and TRBJ1-3; 7 bases match TRBD1. The CDR3 totals 14 residues. Trimming took 5 bases from V and 2 from J; bases not matched to a gene: 3. Per the germline V gene, CDR1 is PRHDT and CDR2 is FYEKMQ (reference sequence).

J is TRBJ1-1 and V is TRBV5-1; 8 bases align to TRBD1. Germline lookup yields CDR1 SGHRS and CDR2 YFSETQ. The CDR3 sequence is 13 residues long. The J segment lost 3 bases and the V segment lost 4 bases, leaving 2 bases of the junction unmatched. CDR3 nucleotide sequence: TGCGCCAGCAGCAAGACAGGGGACACTGAAGCTTTCTTT. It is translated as CASSKTGDTEAFF.

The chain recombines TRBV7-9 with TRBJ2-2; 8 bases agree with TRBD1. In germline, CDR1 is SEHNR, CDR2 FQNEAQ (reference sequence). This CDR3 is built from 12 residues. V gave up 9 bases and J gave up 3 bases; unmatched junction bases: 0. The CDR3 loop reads CARQGDTGELFF. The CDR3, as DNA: TGTGCCAGACAGGGGGACACCGGGGAGCTGTTTTTT.

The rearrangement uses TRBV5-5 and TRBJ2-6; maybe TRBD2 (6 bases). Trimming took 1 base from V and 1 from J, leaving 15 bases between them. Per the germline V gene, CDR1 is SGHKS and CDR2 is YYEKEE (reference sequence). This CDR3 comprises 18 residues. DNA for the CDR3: TGTGCCAGCAGCTTGTGGAGGGGCCTCGCTTCTGGGGCCAACGTCCTGACTTTC. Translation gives CASSLWRGLASGANVLTF.